This T cell receptor (beta chain) was identified during a study of blood T cell repertoires in COVID-19. Original processing notes: From reference gene primer amplification, estimates of nucleated cell counts were derived. Measured with immunoSEQ multiplex PCR; TCRdb has only the in-frame clones, and not every one. V and J calls plus clone size are reproduced from that table; the DNA served to infer D and trimming. The table records roughly 50,000 clones, over 65% of them present only once. Germline CDR1 reads WNHNN; CDR2 reads SYGVQD (reference sequence). V lost 4 bases, J lost 4 bases, and 6 bases stayed unmatched. The CDR3 is 14 amino acids.

Sequences were obtained from peripheral blood. This rearrangement joins TRBV10-1 to TRBJ2-7; 8 positions match TRBD2. The origin of this receptor is a human donor in a cohort sampled during active COVID-19. In DNA, the CDR3 is TGCGCCAGCAGTGTTGGGACTAGTGCGTACGAGCAGTACTTC. Protein product: CASSVGTSAYEQYF.